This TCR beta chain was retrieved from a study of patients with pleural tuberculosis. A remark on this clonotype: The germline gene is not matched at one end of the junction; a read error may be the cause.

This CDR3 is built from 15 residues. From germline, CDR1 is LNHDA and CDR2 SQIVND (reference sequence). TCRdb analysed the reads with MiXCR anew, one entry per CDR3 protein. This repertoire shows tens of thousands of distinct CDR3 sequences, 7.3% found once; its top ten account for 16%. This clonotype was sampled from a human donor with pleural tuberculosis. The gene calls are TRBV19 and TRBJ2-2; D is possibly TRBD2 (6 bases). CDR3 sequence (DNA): TGTGCCGGTAGTATCCGGGACTCCCACACCGGGGAGCTGTTTTTT. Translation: CAGSIRDSHTGELFF.